The entry below describes one TCR beta chain. Antigen: not known. Here immunoSEQ multiplex PCR was the method, and the copy in TCRdb shows in-frame clones only, minus some. Among about 1.5 million clones, 95% to 99% were seen once, and the ten largest hold roughly 0.45%. The data belong to a study of shared clonotypes between healthy human individuals. Across the study: CD4 naive and CD4 memory each took three plates per donor, while CD8 naive took two and CD8 memory one. Study results and limitations: Sampling involved blood alone; tissue repertoires likely differ.

Germline values: CDR1 SGHAT, CDR2 FQNNGV. Trimming stripped 10 bases from V and 9 bases from J, with 16 bases between. The CDR3 runs 11 residues. This rearrangement joins TRBV11-2 to TRBJ2-7; D uncertain. This TCR derives from a man aged 30 to 45 in good health. Sequenced sample: naive CD4+ T cells sorted from blood. The subset was: CD45RA+ positively selected. The CDR3: CAISSPTRQYF. CDR3 DNA: TGTGCCATCTCCAGCCCGACGAGGCAGTACTTC.